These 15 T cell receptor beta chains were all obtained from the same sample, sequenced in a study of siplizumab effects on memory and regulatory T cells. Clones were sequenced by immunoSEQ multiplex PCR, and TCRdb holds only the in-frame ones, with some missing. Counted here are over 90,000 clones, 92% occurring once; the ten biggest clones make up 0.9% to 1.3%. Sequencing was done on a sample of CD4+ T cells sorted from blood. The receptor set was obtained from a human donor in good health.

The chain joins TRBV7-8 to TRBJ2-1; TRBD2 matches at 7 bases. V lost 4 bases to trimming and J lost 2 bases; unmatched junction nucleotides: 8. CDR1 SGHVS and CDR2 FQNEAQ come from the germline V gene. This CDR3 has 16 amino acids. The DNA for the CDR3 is TGTGCCAGCAGCTCTCAAGCGGGAACAGCCTACAATGAGCAGTTCTTC. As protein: CASSSQAGTAYNEQFF.

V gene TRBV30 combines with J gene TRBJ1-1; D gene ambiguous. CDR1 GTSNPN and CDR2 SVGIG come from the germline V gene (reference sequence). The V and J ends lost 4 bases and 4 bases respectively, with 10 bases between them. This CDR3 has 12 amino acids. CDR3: CAWNRAGTEAFF. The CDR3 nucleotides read TGTGCCTGGAATAGGGCAGGCACTGAAGCTTTCTTT.

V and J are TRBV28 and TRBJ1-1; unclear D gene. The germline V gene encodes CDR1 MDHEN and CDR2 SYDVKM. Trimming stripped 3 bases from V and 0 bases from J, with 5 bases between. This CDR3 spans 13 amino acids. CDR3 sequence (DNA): TGTGCCAGCAGTTTTGCGATGAACACTGAAGCTTTCTTT. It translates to CASSFAMNTEAFF.

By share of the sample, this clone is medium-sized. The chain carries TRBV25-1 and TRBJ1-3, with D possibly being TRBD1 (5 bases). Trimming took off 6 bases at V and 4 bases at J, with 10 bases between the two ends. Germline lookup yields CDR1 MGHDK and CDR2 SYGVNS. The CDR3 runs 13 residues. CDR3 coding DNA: TGTGCCAGCAGCAGGGACCCCGGAAACACCATATATTTT. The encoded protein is CASSRDPGNTIYF. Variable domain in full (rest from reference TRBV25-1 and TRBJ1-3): EADIYQTPRYLVIGTGKKITLECSQTMGHDKMYWYQQDPGMELHLIHYSYGVNSTEKGDLSSESTVSRIRTEHFPLTLESARPSHTSQYLCASSRDPGNTIYFGEGSWLTVV.

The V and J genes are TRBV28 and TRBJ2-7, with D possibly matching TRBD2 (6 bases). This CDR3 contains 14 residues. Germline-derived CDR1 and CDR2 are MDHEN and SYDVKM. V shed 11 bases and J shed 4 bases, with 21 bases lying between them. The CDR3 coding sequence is TGTGCCGTCAAGTCCGGCGGGGTCGTATACGAGCAGTACTTC. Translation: CAVKSGGVVYEQYF.

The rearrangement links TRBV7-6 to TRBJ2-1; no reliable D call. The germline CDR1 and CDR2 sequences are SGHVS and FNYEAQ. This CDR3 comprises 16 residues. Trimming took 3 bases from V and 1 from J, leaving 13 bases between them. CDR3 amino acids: CASSLGAARSYNEQFF. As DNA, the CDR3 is TGTGCCAGCAGCTTGGGTGCGGCCCGGTCCTACAATGAGCAGTTCTTC.

CDR3 coding DNA: TGTGCCAGCAGCCCTGGCGGCCCCGAGCAGTTCTTC. Its translation is CASSPGGPEQFF. V usage is TRBV5-4 and J usage is TRBJ2-1; D is ambiguous. CDR3 length: 12 amino acids. Trimming took off 4 bases at V and 10 bases at J, with 12 bases between the two ends. Per the germline V gene, CDR1 is SGHNT and CDR2 is YYREEE (reference sequence).

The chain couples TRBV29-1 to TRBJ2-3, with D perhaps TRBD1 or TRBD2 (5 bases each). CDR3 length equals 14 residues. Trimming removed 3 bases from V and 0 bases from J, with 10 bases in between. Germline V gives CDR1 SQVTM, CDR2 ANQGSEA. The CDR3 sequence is CSVDRDASTDTQYF. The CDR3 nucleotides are TGCAGCGTTGACAGGGACGCTAGCACAGATACGCAGTATTTT.

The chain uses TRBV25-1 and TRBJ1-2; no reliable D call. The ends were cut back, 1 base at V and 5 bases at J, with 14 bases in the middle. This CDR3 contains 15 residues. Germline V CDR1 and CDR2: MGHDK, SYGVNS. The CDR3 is CASSELREGNYGYTF. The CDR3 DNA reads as TGTGCCAGCAGTGAATTAAGGGAGGGAAATTATGGCTACACCTTC.

DNA of the CDR3: TGTGCCAGTAAGGACAATACAGGGGTGTCGATTTACAATGAGCAGTTCTTC. As protein: CASKDNTGVSIYNEQFF. The chain is built from TRBV19 and TRBJ2-1; 7 bases match TRBD1. This CDR3 region has 17 residues. J was trimmed by 4 bases and V by 7 bases; bases with no gene match: 16. CDR1 LNHDA and CDR2 SQIVND come from the germline V gene (reference sequence). Combining the CDR3 with reference TRBV19 and TRBJ2-1 gives the whole variable domain DGGITQSPKYLFRKEGQNVTLSCEQNLNHDAMYWYRQDPGQGLRLIYYSQIVNDFQKGDIAEGYSVSREKKESFPLTVTSAQKNPTAFYLCASKDNTGVSIYNEQFFGPGTRLTVL.

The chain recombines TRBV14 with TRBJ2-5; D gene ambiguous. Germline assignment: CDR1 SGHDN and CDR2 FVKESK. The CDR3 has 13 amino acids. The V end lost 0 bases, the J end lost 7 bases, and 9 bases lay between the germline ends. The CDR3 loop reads CASSQDFVGTQYF. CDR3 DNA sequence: TGTGCCAGCAGCCAAGATTTTGTAGGGACCCAGTACTTC.

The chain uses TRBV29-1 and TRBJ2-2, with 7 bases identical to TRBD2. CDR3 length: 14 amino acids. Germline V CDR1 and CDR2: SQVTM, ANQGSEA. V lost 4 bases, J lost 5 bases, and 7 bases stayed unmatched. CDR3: CSVGRGEGTGELFF. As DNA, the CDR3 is TGCAGCGTTGGCCGGGGGGAGGGAACCGGGGAGCTGTTTTTT.

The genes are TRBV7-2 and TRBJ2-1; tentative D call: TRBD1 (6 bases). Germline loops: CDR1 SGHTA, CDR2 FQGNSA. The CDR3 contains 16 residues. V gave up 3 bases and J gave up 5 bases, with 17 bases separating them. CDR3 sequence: CASSFGPFKGDNEQFF. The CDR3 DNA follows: TGTGCCAGCAGCTTTGGACCGTTCAAGGGGGACAATGAGCAGTTCTTC.

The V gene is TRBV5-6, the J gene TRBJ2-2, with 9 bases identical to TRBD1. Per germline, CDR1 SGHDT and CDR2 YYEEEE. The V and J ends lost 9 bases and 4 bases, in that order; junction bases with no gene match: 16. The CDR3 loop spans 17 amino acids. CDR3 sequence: CATTRKRDRVVTGELFF. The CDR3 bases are TGTGCCACCACGCGGAAGAGGGACAGGGTGGTCACCGGGGAGCTGTTTTTT.

The CDR3 region has the DNA TGTGCCAGCAGCTTATCAGGGGTGGGAGCTTTCTTT. It yields the protein CASSLSGVGAFF. The V gene is TRBV7-9, the J gene TRBJ1-1, with D perhaps matching TRBD1 (6 bases). Per germline, CDR1 SEHNR and CDR2 FQNEAQ (reference sequence). The CDR3 runs 12 residues. V was pared by 2 bases and J by 10 bases, with 11 bases between.